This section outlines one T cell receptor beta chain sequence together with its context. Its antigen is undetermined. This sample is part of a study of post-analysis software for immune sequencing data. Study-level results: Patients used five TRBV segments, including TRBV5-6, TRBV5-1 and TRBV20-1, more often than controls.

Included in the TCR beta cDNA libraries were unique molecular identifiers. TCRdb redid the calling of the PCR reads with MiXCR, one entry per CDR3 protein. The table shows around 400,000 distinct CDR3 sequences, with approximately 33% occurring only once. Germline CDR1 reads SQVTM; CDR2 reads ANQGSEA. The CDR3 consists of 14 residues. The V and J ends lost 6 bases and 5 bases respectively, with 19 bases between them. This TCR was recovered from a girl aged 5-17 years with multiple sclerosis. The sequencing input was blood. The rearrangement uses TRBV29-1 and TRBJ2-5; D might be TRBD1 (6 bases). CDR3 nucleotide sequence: TGCAGCGTCAATATCCCAGGGGACGGGGAGACCCAGTACTTC. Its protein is CSVNIPGDGETQYF.